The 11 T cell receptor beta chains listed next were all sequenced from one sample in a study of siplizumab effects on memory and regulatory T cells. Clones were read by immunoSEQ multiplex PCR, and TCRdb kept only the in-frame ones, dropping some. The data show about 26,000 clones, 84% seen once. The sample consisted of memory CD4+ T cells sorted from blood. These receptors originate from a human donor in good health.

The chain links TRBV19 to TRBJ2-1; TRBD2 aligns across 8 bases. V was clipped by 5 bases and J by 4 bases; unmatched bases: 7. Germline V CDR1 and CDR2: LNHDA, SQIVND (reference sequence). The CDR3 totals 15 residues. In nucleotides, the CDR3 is TGTGCCAGTAGTTCGACTAGCGAGTATTACAATGAGCAGTTCTTC. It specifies CASSSTSEYYNEQFF.

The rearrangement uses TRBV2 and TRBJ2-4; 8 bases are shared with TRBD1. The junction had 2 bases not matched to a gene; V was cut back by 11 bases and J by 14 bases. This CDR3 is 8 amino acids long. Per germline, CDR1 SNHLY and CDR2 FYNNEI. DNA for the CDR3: TGTGCCGGACAGGGAAAGTACTTC. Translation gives CAGQGKYF.

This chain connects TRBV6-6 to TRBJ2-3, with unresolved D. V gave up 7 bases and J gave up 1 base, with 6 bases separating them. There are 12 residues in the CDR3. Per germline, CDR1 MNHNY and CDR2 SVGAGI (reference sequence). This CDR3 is CASTRGTDTQYF. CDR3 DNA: TGTGCCAGCACTCGGGGCACAGATACGCAGTATTTT.

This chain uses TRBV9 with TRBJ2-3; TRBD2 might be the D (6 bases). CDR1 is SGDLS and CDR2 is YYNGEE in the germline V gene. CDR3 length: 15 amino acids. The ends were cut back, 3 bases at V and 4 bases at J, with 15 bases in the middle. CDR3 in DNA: TGTGCCAGCAGCGGCTTCGGAGGGACCTCAGATACGCAGTATTTT. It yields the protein CASSGFGGTSDTQYF.

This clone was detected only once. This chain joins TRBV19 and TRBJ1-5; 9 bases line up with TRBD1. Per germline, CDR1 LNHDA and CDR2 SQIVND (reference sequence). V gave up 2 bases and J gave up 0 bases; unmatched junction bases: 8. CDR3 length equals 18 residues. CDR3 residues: CASSIPVGQGISNQPQHF. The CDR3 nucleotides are TGTGCCAGTAGTATACCGGTGGGACAGGGCATTAGCAATCAGCCCCAGCATTTT.

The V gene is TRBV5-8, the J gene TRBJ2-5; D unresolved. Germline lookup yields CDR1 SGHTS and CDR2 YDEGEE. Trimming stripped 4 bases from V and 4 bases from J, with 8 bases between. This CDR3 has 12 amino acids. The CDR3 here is CASSNMRETQYF. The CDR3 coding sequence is TGTGCCAGCAGCAACATGAGAGAGACCCAGTACTTC. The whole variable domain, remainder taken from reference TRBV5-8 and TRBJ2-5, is EAGVTQSPTHLIKTRGQQATLRCSPISGHTSVYWYQQALGLGLQFLLWYDEGEERNRGNFPPRFSGRQFPNYSSELNVNALELEDSALYLCASSNMRETQYFGPGTRLLVL.

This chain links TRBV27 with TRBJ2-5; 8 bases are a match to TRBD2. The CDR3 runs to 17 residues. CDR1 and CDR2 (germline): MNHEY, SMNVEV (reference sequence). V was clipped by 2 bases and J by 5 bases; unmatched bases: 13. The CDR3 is CASSLIGSGMVRETQYF. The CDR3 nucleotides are TGTGCCAGCAGTTTAATCGGTAGCGGGATGGTGCGCGAGACCCAGTACTTC.

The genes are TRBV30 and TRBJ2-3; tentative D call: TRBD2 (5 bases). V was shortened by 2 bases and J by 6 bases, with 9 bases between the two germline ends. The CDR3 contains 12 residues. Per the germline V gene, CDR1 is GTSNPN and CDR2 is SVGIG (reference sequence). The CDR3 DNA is TGTGCCTGGAGTCGGAGGATGGATACGCAGTATTTT. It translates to CAWSRRMDTQYF.

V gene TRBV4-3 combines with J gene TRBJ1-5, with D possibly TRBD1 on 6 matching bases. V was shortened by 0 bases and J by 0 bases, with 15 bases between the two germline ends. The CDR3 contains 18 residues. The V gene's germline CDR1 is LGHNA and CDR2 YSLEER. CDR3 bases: TGCGCCAGCAGCCAAGAGATCCAGGGGACTACTAGCAATCAGCCCCAGCATTTT. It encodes CASSQEIQGTTSNQPQHF.

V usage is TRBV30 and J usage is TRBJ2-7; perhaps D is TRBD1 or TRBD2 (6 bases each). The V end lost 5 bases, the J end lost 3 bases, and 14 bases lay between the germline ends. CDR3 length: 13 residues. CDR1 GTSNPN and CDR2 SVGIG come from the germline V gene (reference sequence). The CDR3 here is CAWAGEAHYEQYF. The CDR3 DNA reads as TGTGCCTGGGCAGGGGAGGCCCACTACGAGCAGTACTTC.

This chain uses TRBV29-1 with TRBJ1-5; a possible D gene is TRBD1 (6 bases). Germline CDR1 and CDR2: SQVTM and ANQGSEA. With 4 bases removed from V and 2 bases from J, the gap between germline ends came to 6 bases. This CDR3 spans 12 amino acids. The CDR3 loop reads CSVAGGNQPQHF. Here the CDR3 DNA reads TGCAGCGTTGCAGGGGGCAATCAGCCCCAGCATTTT.